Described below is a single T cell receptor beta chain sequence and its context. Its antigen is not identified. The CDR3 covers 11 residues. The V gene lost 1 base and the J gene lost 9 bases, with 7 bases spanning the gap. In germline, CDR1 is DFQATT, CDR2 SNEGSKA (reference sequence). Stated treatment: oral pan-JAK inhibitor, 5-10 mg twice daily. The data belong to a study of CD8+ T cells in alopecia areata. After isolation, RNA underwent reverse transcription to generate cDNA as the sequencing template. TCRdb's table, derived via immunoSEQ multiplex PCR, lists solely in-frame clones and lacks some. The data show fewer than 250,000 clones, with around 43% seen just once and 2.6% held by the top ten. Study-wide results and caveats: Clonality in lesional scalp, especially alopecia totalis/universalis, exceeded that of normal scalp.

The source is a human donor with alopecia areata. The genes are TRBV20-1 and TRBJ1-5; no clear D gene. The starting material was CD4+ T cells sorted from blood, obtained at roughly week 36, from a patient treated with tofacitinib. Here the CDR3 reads CSARGEGPQHF. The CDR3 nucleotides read TGCAGTGCTAGAGGGGAAGGGCCCCAGCATTTT.